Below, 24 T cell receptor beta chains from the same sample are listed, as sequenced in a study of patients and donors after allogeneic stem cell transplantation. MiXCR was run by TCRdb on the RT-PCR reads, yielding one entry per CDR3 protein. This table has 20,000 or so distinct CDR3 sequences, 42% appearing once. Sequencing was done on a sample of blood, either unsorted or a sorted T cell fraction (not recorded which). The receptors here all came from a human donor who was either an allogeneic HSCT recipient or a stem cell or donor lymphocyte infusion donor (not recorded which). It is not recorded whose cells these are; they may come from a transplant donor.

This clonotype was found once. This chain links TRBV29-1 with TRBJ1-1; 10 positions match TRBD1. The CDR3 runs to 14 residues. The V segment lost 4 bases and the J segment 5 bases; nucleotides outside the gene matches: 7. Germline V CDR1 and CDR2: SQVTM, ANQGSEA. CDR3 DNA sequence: TGCAGCGTTGGGAGACAGGGGGCGAATACTGAAGCTTTCTTT. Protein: CSVGRQGANTEAFF.

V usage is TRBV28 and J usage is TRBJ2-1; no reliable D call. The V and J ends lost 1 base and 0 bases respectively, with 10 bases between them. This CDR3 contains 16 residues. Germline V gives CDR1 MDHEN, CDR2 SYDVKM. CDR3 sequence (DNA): TGTGCCAGCAGTTTATCGGGTCCGAGCTCCTACAATGAGCAGTTCTTC. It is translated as CASSLSGPSSYNEQFF. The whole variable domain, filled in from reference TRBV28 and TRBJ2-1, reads DVKVTQSSRYLVKRTGEKVFLECVQDMDHENMFWYRQDPGLGLRLIYFSYDVKMKEKGDIPEGYSVSREKKERFSLILESASTNQTSMYLCASSLSGPSSYNEQFFGPGTRLTVL.

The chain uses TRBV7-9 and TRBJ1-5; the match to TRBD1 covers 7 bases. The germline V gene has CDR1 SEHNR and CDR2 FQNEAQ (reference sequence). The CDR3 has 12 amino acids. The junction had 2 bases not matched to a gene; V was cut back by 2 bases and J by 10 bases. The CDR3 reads CASSLPGGPQHF. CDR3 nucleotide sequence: TGTGCCAGCAGCTTACCAGGGGGACCCCAGCATTTT.

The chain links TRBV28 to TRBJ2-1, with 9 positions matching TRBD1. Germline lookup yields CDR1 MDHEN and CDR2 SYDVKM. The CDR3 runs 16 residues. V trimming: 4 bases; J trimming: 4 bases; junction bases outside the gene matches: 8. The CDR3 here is CASSSPRTGAYNEQFF. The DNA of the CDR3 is TGTGCCAGCAGTTCGCCCCGGACAGGGGCTTACAATGAGCAGTTCTTC.

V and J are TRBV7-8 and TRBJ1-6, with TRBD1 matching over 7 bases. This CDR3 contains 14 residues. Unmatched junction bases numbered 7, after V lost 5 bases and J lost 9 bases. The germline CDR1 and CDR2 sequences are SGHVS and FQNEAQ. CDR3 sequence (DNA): TGTGCCAGCAGCCCCGCAGGGGGGCCTTCACCCCTCCACTTT. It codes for CASSPAGGPSPLHF.

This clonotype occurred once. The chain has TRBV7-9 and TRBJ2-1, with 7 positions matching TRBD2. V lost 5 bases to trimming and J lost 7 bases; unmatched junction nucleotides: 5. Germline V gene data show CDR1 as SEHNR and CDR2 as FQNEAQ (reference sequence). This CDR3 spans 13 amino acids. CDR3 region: CASSTGLPNEQFF. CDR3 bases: TGTGCCAGCAGCACGGGACTACCAAATGAGCAGTTCTTC.

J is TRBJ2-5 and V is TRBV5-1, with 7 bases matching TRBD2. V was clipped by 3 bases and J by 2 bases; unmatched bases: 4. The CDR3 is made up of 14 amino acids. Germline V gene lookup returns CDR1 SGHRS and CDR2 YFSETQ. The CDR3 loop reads CASSYGGIQETQYF. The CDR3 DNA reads TGCGCCAGCAGCTACGGGGGGATACAAGAGACCCAGTACTTC.

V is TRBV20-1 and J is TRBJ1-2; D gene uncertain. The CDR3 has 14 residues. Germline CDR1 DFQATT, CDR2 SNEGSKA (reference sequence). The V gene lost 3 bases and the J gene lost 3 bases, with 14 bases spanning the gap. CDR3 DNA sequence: TGCAGTGCTAGTTTCGGAACATTTCACTATGGCTACACCTTC. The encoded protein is CSASFGTFHYGYTF.

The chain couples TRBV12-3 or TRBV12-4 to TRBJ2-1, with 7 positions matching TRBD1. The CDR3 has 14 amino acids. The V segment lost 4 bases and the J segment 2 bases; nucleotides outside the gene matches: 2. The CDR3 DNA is TGTGCCAGCAGTTATACAGGGGCCTACAATGAGCAGTTCTTC. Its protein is CASSYTGAYNEQFF.

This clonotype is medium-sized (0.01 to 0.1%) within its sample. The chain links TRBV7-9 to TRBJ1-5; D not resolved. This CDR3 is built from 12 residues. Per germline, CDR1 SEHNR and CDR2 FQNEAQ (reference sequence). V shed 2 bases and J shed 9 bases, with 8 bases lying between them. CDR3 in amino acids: CASSLLVGPQHF. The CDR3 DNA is TGTGCCAGCAGCTTATTGGTCGGGCCCCAGCATTTT.

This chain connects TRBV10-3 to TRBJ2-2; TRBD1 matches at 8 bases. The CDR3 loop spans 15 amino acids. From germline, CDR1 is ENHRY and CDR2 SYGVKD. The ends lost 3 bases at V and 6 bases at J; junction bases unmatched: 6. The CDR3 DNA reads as TGTGCCATCAGTGACCCTTCGACAGGGGCCGGGGAGCTGTTTTTT. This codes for CAISDPSTGAGELFF.

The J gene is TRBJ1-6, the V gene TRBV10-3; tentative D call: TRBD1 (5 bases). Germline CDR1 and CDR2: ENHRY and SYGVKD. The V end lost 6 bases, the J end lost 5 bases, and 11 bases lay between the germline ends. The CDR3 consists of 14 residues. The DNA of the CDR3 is TGTGCCATCAGGAAACAGGAACATAATTCACCCCTCCACTTT. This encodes CAIRKQEHNSPLHF.

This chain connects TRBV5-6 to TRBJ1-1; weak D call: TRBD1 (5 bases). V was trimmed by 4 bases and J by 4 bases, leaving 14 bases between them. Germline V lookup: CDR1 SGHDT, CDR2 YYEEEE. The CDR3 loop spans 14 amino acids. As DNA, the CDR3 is TGTGCCAGCAGCCCGGTGGGGGATCCCACTGAAGCTTTCTTT. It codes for CASSPVGDPTEAFF.

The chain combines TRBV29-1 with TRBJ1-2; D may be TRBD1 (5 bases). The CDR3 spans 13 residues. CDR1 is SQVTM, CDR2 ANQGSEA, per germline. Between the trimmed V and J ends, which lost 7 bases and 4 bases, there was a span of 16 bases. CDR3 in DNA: TGCAGCGGTCGTACTACAGGAAGCTATGGCTACACCTTC. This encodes CSGRTTGSYGYTF. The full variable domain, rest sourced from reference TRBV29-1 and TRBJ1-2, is SAVISQKPSRDICQRGTSLTIQCQVDSQVTMMFWYRQQPGQSLTLIATANQGSEATYESGFVIDKFPISRPNLTFSTLTVSNMSPEDSSIYLCSGRTTGSYGYTFGSGTRLTVV.

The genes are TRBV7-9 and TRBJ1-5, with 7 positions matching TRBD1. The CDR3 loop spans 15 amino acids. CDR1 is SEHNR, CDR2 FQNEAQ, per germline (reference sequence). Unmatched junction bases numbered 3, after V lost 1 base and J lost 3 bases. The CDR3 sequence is CASSLGTGFNQPQHF. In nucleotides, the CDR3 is TGTGCCAGCAGCTTAGGGACAGGATTCAATCAGCCCCAGCATTTT.

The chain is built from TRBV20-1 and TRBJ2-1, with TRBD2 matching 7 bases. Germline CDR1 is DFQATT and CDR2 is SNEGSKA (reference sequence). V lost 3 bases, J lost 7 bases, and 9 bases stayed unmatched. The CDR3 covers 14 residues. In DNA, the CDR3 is TGCAGTGCTAGGGTGGCGGGGGTGAGGAATGAGCAGTTCTTC. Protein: CSARVAGVRNEQFF.

The CDR3 protein is CASSTTLGTGELFF. The CDR3, as DNA: TGTGCCAGCAGCACCACTCTGGGCACCGGGGAGCTGTTTTTT. The J gene is TRBJ2-2, the V gene TRBV7-2; D unclear. Germline V CDR1 and CDR2: SGHTA, FQGNSA. This CDR3 has 14 residues. The V and J ends lost 5 bases and 4 bases respectively, with 11 bases between them. The full variable domain, with the rest looked up from reference TRBV7-2 and TRBJ2-2, is GAGVSQSPSNKVTEKGKDVELRCDPISGHTALYWYRQSLGQGLEFLIYFQGNSAPDKSGLPSDRFSAERTGGSVSTLTIQRTQQEDSAVYLCASSTTLGTGELFFGEGSRLTVL.

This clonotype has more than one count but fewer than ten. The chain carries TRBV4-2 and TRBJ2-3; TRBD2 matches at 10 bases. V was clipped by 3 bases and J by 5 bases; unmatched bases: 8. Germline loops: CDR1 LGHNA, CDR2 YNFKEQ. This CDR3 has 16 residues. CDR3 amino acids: CASSHGLAETGDTQYF. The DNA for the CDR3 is TGTGCCAGCAGCCACGGACTAGCGGAGACCGGAGATACGCAGTATTTT.

The CDR3 region has the DNA TGTGCCAGCAGTTACTCGGGGGAATCTGCCTACGAGCAGTACTTC. Encoded protein: CASSYSGESAYEQYF. J is TRBJ2-7 and V is TRBV6-5; either TRBD1 or TRBD2 may fit D (5 bases each). The CDR3 extends over 15 amino acids. Germline loops: CDR1 MNHEY, CDR2 SVGAGI. Deletions cut 0 bases from V and 2 bases from J, with 11 bases between.

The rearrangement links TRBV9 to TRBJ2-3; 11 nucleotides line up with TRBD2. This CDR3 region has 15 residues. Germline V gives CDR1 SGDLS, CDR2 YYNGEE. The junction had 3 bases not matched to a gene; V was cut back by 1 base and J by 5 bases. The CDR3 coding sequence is TGTGCCAGCAGCGTAATAGCGGGAGGGCTAGATACGCAGTATTTT. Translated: CASSVIAGGLDTQYF.

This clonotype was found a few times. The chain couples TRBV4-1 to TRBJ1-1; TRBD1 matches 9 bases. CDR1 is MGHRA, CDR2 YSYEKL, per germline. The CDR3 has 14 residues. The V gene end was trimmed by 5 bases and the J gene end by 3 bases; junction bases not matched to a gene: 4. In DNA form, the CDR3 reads TGCGCCAGCAGCTGGGACAGGGCAGACACTGAAGCTTTCTTT. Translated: CASSWDRADTEAFF.

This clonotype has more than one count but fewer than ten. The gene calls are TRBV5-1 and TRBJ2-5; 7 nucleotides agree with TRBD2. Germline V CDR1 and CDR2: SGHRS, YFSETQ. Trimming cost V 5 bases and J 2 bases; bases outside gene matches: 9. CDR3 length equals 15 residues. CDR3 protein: CASSRDYLTQETQYF. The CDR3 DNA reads TGCGCCAGCAGTCGGGACTACCTAACGCAAGAGACCCAGTACTTC.

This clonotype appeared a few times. The CDR3, as DNA: TGTGCCATCAGTGAGTCTTTAGGGAACACTGAAGCTTTCTTT. Translated, it gives CAISESLGNTEAFF. V usage is TRBV10-3 and J usage is TRBJ1-1; D call uncertain. CDR1 is ENHRY, CDR2 SYGVKD, per germline. This CDR3 contains 14 residues. V dropped 0 bases and J dropped 1 base, with 6 bases sitting between them.

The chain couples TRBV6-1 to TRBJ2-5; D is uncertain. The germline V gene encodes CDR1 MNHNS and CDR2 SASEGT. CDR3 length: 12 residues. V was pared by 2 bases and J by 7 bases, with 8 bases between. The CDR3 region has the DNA TGTGCCAGCAGTGAATCACGTGTGACCCAGTACTTC. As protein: CASSESRVTQYF.